This record covers a single T cell receptor (beta chain). Data came from immunoSEQ multiplex PCR; TCRdb stores just in-frame clones and leaves some out. This table has over 150,000 clones, roughly 88% appearing once. The source of the sample is a study of blood T cell repertoires in COVID-19. Study-wide context: In each case, the material was cDNA or gDNA derived from T cells, B-cell-depleted T cells, or PBMCs.

CDR1 and CDR2 (germline): SGHAT, FQNNGV. Trimming took 6 bases from V and 2 from J, leaving 13 bases between them. The CDR3 is 14 residues long. The chain employs TRBV11-2 and TRBJ2-5, with D tentatively TRBD1 (6 bases). Sample: peripheral blood. This clonotype originated in a man older than 75 with COVID-19, enrolled during active disease. CDR3 coding DNA: TGTGCCAGCAGTTCAGGGACAACACAAGAGACCCAGTACTTC. This sequence encodes CASSSGTTQETQYF. The complete variable domain, with remaining parts taken from reference TRBV11-2 and TRBJ2-5, reads EAGVAQSPRYKIIEKRQSVAFWCNPISGHATLYWYQQILGQGPKLLIQFQNNGVVDDSQLPKDRFSAERLKGVDSTLKIQPAKLEDSAVYLCASSSGTTQETQYFGPGTRLLVL.